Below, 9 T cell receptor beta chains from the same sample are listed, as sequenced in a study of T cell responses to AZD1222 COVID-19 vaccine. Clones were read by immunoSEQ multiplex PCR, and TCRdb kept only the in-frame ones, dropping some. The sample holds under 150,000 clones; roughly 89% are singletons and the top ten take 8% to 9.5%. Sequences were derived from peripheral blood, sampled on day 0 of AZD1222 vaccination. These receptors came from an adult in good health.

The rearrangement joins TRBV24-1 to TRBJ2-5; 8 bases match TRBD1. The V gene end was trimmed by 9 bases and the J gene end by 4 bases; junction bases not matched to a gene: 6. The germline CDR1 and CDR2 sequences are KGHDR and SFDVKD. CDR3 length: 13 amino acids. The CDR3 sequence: CATSQGAGETQYF. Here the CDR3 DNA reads TGTGCCACCTCGCAGGGGGCCGGAGAGACCCAGTACTTC.

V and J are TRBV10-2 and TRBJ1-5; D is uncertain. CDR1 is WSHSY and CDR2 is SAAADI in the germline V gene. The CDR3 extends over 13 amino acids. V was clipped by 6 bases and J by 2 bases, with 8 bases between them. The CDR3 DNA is TGCGCCAGCAGGGAGGGTGGCAATCAGCCCCAGCATTTT. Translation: CASREGGNQPQHF.

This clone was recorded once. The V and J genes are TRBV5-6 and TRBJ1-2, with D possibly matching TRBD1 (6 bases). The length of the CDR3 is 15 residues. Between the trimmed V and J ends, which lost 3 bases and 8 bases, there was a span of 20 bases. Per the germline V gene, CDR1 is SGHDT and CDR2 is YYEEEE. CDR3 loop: CASSSVDRTYVGYTF. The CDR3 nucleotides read TGTGCCAGCAGCTCGGTGGACAGAACCTATGTCGGCTACACCTTC.

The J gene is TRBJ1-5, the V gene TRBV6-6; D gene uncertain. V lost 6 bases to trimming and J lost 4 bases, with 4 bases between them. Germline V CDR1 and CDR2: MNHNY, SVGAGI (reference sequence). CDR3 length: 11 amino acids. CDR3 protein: CASRENQPQHF. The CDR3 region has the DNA TGTGCCAGCAGGGAGAATCAGCCCCAGCATTTT.

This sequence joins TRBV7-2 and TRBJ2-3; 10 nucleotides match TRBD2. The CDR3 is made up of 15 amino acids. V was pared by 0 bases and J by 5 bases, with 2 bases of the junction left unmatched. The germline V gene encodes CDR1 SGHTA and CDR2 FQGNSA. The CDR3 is CASSLALAGVDTQYF. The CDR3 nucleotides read TGTGCCAGCAGCTTAGCTCTAGCGGGGGTAGATACGCAGTATTTT.

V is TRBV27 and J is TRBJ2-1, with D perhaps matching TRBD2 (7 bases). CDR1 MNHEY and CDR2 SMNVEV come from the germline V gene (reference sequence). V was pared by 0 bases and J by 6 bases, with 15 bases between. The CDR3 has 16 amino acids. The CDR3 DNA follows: TGTGCCAGCAGTTTATCAGGAGGGGGGGGCCCCAATGAGCAGTTCTTC. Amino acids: CASSLSGGGGPNEQFF.

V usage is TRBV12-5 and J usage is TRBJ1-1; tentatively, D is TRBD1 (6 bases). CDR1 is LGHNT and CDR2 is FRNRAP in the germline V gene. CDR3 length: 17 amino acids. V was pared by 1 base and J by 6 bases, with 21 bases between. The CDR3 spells CASGLDGGGGRGPEAFF. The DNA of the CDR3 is TGTGCTAGTGGTTTGGACGGGGGGGGCGGAAGGGGACCTGAAGCTTTCTTT.

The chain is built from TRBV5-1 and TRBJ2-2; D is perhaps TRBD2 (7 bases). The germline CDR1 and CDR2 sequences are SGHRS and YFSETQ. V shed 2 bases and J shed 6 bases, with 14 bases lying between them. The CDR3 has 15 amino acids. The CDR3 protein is CASSFNRDYAGELFF. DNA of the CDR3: TGCGCCAGCAGCTTCAACAGGGACTACGCCGGGGAGCTGTTTTTT. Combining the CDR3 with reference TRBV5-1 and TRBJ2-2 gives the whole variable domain KAGVTQTPRYLIKTRGQQVTLSCSPISGHRSVSWYQQTPGQGLQFLFEYFSETQRNKGNFPGRFSGRQFSNSRSEMNVSTLELGDSALYLCASSFNRDYAGELFFGEGSRLTVL.

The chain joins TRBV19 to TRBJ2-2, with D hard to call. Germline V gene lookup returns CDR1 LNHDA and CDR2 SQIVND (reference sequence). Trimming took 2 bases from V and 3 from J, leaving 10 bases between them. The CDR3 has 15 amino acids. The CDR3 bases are TGTGCCAGTAGTATACCCCGGGCCCACACCGGGGAGCTGTTTTTT. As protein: CASSIPRAHTGELFF.